Listed below are T cell receptor beta chains from one sample, sequenced in a study of cytomegalovirus exposure and HLA in healthy donors. TCRdb's copy holds only in-frame clones and misses some; the assay was immunoSEQ multiplex PCR. The sample has about 110,000 clones, about three quarters seen once; the top ten hold under 3%. Sequencing was done on a sample of PBMCs. These TCRs come from a woman in her sixties in good health and CMV-seropositive. The CDR3 runs from the conserved cysteine through the conserved F or W. The order of the fields is D gene, J gene, V gene, clone size, CDR3 DNA, CDR3 protein. D genes are given only for firm matches. Expanded clones get a size class; other rows say once, few or many, or leave the size out.

d_call: .; j_call: TRBJ2-2; v_call: TRBV21-1; clone_size: .; cdr3_nt: TGTGCCAGCAGGGAAGGAGGCCGGCGTAATGAGGAAACCGGGGAGCTGTTTTTT; cdr3_aa: CASREGGRRNEETGELFF
d_call: TRBD1; j_call: TRBJ1-1; v_call: TRBV19; clone_size: .; cdr3_nt: TGTGCCAGTAGTCTGAGGACAGGGAGGACTGAAGCTTTCTTT; cdr3_aa: CASSLRTGRTEAFF
d_call: .; j_call: TRBJ1-5; v_call: TRBV6-5; clone_size: few; cdr3_nt: TGTGCCAGCAGTTACCGGGACAATCAGCCCCAGCATTTT; cdr3_aa: CASSYRDNQPQHF
d_call: .; j_call: TRBJ1-1; v_call: TRBV6-5; clone_size: .; cdr3_nt: TGTGCCAGCAGTCCCGGGACATTGAACACTGAAGCTTTCTTT; cdr3_aa: CASSPGTLNTEAFF
d_call: TRBD1; j_call: TRBJ1-4; v_call: TRBV19; clone_size: .; cdr3_nt: TGTGCCAGTAGCAAAAAGGGGACAGTATTAGAAAAACTGTTTTTT; cdr3_aa: CASSKKGTVLEKLFF
d_call: TRBD1; j_call: TRBJ1-2; v_call: TRBV6-1; clone_size: .; cdr3_nt: TGTGCCAGCAGTGCAACAGGGGACTATGGCTACACCTTC; cdr3_aa: CASSATGDYGYTF
d_call: TRBD2; j_call: TRBJ2-2; v_call: TRBV10-3; clone_size: .; cdr3_nt: TGTGCCATCAGTGCGACTAGCACGAACACCGGGGAGCTGTTTTTT; cdr3_aa: CAISATSTNTGELFF
d_call: .; j_call: TRBJ2-6; v_call: TRBV27; clone_size: once; cdr3_nt: TGTGCCAGCAGCCAAGGACGCGGGGCCGGCTGGGCTGGGGCCAACGTCCTGACTTTC; cdr3_aa: CASSQGRGAGWAGANVLTF
d_call: .; j_call: TRBJ2-7; v_call: TRBV30; clone_size: .; cdr3_nt: TGTGCCTGGGGGAGCGGTACCTACGAGCAGTACTTC; cdr3_aa: CAWGSGTYEQYF
d_call: TRBD2; j_call: TRBJ2-7; v_call: TRBV14; clone_size: once; cdr3_nt: TGTGCCAGCAGCCAAGAGTTTTCCGGGGGGAGATGGTACGAGCAGTACTTC; cdr3_aa: CASSQEFSGGRWYEQYF
d_call: .; j_call: TRBJ1-5; v_call: TRBV28; clone_size: .; cdr3_nt: TGTGCCAGCAGTTTTCCCCAGTACAATCAGCCCCAGCATTTT; cdr3_aa: CASSFPQYNQPQHF
d_call: TRBD1; j_call: TRBJ2-7; v_call: TRBV7-9; clone_size: .; cdr3_nt: TGTTCCAGCAGCTTCCCTATAGGGAAGGACAGGCTCCCCTCCTACGAGCAGTACTTC; cdr3_aa: CSSSFPIGKDRLPSYEQYF
d_call: .; j_call: TRBJ2-7; v_call: TRBV6-1; clone_size: .; cdr3_nt: TGTGCCAGCAGTGAGGGCAAGGCCTACGAGCAGTACTTC; cdr3_aa: CASSEGKAYEQYF
d_call: .; j_call: TRBJ2-1; v_call: TRBV12-5; clone_size: .; cdr3_nt: TGTGCTAGTGGTTCTGACCTTAGGAGGGTGCAGTTCTTC; cdr3_aa: CASGSDLRRVQFF
d_call: .; j_call: TRBJ1-3; v_call: TRBV6-5; clone_size: .; cdr3_nt: TGTGCCAGCCGGAACAGGTACCCTGGAAACACCATATATTTT; cdr3_aa: CASRNRYPGNTIYF
d_call: .; j_call: TRBJ1-1; v_call: TRBV7-6; clone_size: .; cdr3_nt: TGTGCCAGCAGCTTCCAAGCGGGGGGTTCTTGGACTGAAGCTTTCTTT; cdr3_aa: CASSFQAGGSWTEAFF
d_call: TRBD2; j_call: TRBJ2-5; v_call: TRBV7-6; clone_size: .; cdr3_nt: TGTGCCAGCAGACCCCCTAGCGGGGGGGAGACCCAGTACTTC; cdr3_aa: CASRPPSGGETQYF
d_call: TRBD2; j_call: TRBJ2-1; v_call: TRBV6-5; clone_size: .; cdr3_nt: TGTGCCAGCAGTTTACGAGGGGGTGCGGCGCGGGAGGGGATGTTCTTC; cdr3_aa: CASSLRGGAAREGMFF
d_call: TRBD2; j_call: TRBJ2-5; v_call: TRBV11-2; clone_size: .; cdr3_nt: TGTGCCAGCAGCTTCCTGCTGGGGGGGATACAAGAGACCCAGTACTTC; cdr3_aa: CASSFLLGGIQETQYF
d_call: .; j_call: TRBJ2-3; v_call: TRBV9; clone_size: .; cdr3_nt: TGTGCCAGCAGCGTTTCCCTGGATACGCAGTATTTT; cdr3_aa: CASSVSLDTQYF
d_call: .; j_call: TRBJ1-1; v_call: TRBV27; clone_size: .; cdr3_nt: TGTGCCAGCAGTTCCGAGGTGTGGACTGAAGCTTTCTTT; cdr3_aa: CASSSEVWTEAFF
d_call: .; j_call: TRBJ2-2; v_call: TRBV15; clone_size: .; cdr3_nt: TGTGCCCTAATGGGTTGCGGGCGCTTTGCCACCACCACAGTCGGGGAGCTGTTTTTT; cdr3_aa: CALMGCGRFATTTVGELFF
d_call: .; j_call: TRBJ2-7; v_call: TRBV9; clone_size: .; cdr3_nt: TGTGCCAGCAGCGTAGGCCCCTCGGGATCCTACGAGCAGTACTTC; cdr3_aa: CASSVGPSGSYEQYF
d_call: .; j_call: TRBJ1-2; v_call: TRBV4-1; clone_size: once; cdr3_nt: TGCGCCAGCAGCCAAGATCGAACAGAAGTTTATGGCTACACCTTC; cdr3_aa: CASSQDRTEVYGYTF
d_call: TRBD2; j_call: TRBJ2-7; v_call: TRBV6-5; clone_size: few; cdr3_nt: TGTGCCAGCAGTCCTACTAGCGGCGAGCAGTACTTC; cdr3_aa: CASSPTSGEQYF
d_call: .; j_call: TRBJ2-6; v_call: TRBV6-5; clone_size: .; cdr3_nt: TGTGCCAGCAGTTCTCCGGTCCCTGGGGCCAACGTCCTGACTTTC; cdr3_aa: CASSSPVPGANVLTF
d_call: .; j_call: TRBJ1-1; v_call: TRBV6-5; clone_size: .; cdr3_nt: TGTGCCAGCAGCCCCGAGAAGAACACTGAAGCTTTCTTT; cdr3_aa: CASSPEKNTEAFF
d_call: .; j_call: TRBJ2-7; v_call: TRBV7-2; clone_size: .; cdr3_nt: TGTGCCAGCAGCCTAAGGAGGATTAGCTCCTACGAGCAGTACTTC; cdr3_aa: CASSLRRISSYEQYF
d_call: TRBD2; j_call: TRBJ2-2; v_call: TRBV9; clone_size: few; cdr3_nt: TGTGCCAGCAGAGACGGACTAGCGGGAGGGTTCGCGAACACCGGGGAGCTGTTTTTT; cdr3_aa: CASRDGLAGGFANTGELFF
d_call: .; j_call: TRBJ2-7; v_call: TRBV6-5; clone_size: .; cdr3_nt: TGTGCCAGCAGGTCTAGCGCTAGTTTTTCCTACGAGCAGTACTTC; cdr3_aa: CASRSSASFSYEQYF
d_call: .; j_call: TRBJ1-1; v_call: TRBV2; clone_size: .; cdr3_nt: TGTGCCAGCAGTGGTTTTAGTGAAGCTTTCTTT; cdr3_aa: CASSGFSEAFF
d_call: .; j_call: TRBJ2-2; v_call: TRBV19; clone_size: .; cdr3_nt: TGTGCCAGTAGTATACGGCGGGGCCTGGGGACCGGGGAGCTGTTTTTT; cdr3_aa: CASSIRRGLGTGELFF
d_call: .; j_call: TRBJ2-2; v_call: TRBV11-3; clone_size: .; cdr3_nt: TGTGCCAGCAGCTTTCTAACCGGGGAGCTGTTTTTT; cdr3_aa: CASSFLTGELFF
d_call: .; j_call: TRBJ2-7; v_call: TRBV27; clone_size: .; cdr3_nt: TGTGCCAGCAGTGTAACAGGGTACTACGAGCAGTACTTC; cdr3_aa: CASSVTGYYEQYF
d_call: .; j_call: TRBJ1-6; v_call: TRBV6-5; clone_size: once; cdr3_nt: TGTGCCAGCAGCTTGACCCGGGACAACCTCCACTTT; cdr3_aa: CASSLTRDNLHF
d_call: TRBD1; j_call: TRBJ1-2; v_call: TRBV7-3; clone_size: .; cdr3_nt: TGTGCCAGCAGCTCCGGACAGGGCGGTGGCTACACCTTC; cdr3_aa: CASSSGQGGGYTF
d_call: .; j_call: TRBJ2-5; v_call: TRBV29-1; clone_size: .; cdr3_nt: TGCAGCGTTGAAAGGGGGGGAGAGACCCAGTACTTC; cdr3_aa: CSVERGGETQYF
d_call: .; j_call: TRBJ1-2; v_call: TRBV10-3; clone_size: few; cdr3_nt: TGTGCCATCAGTCGGGGAGGTGGCTACACCTTC; cdr3_aa: CAISRGGGYTF
d_call: TRBD1; j_call: TRBJ1-4; v_call: TRBV28; clone_size: .; cdr3_nt: TGTGCCAGCAGTACAAGACAGGGGGCAGTCACTAATGAAAAACTGTTTTTT; cdr3_aa: CASSTRQGAVTNEKLFF
d_call: .; j_call: TRBJ1-1; v_call: TRBV6-5; clone_size: .; cdr3_nt: TGTGCCAGCAGTCCACCCCGGGGTCCTGAAGCTTTCTTT; cdr3_aa: CASSPPRGPEAFF
d_call: TRBD2; j_call: TRBJ2-2; v_call: TRBV7-6; clone_size: .; cdr3_nt: TGTGCCAGCAGCTCCGGGACTAGCGGGATTTCATTTGTGGGGGAGCTGTTTTTT; cdr3_aa: CASSSGTSGISFVGELFF
d_call: TRBD1; j_call: TRBJ1-5; v_call: TRBV7-9; clone_size: .; cdr3_nt: TGTGCCAGCACCTCCGAAACAGGGGGGCCTTCTTATAGCAATCAGCCCCAGCATTTT; cdr3_aa: CASTSETGGPSYSNQPQHF
d_call: .; j_call: TRBJ2-7; v_call: TRBV2; clone_size: .; cdr3_nt: TGTGCCAGCAGTCCAGGGTTCTACGAGCAGTACTTC; cdr3_aa: CASSPGFYEQYF
d_call: .; j_call: TRBJ1-2; v_call: TRBV27; clone_size: .; cdr3_nt: TGTGCCAGCAGTCTAGCAGGGGACCTAACTAACTATGGCTACACCTTC; cdr3_aa: CASSLAGDLTNYGYTF
d_call: .; j_call: TRBJ1-5; v_call: TRBV7-2; clone_size: .; cdr3_nt: TGTGCCAGCAGCACAAACAGGGAAGCCCAGCATTTT; cdr3_aa: CASSTNREAQHF
d_call: .; j_call: TRBJ2-1; v_call: TRBV6-4; clone_size: .; cdr3_nt: TGTGCCAGCAGGAGCTCCTACAATGAGCAGTTCTTC; cdr3_aa: CASRSSYNEQFF
d_call: TRBD1; j_call: TRBJ1-4; v_call: TRBV4-2; clone_size: many; cdr3_nt: TGTGCCAGCAGCCAAGCGAGGACAGGGAGCGAACTGTTTTTT; cdr3_aa: CASSQARTGSELFF
d_call: .; j_call: TRBJ1-5; v_call: TRBV27; clone_size: once; cdr3_nt: TGTGCCAGCAGTCCAGCCGCCAGGGCGATTTGGGGCAATCAGCCCCAGCATTTT; cdr3_aa: CASSPAARAIWGNQPQHF
d_call: TRBD1; j_call: TRBJ1-5; v_call: TRBV28; clone_size: .; cdr3_nt: TGTGCCAGCGGGTCGCGCCGGACAGGGTACAATCAGCCCCAGCATTTT; cdr3_aa: CASGSRRTGYNQPQHF
d_call: .; j_call: TRBJ2-1; v_call: TRBV7-2; clone_size: .; cdr3_nt: TGTGCCAGCAGCTTAGTCACTAGGTCGACCTACAATGAGCAGTTCTTC; cdr3_aa: CASSLVTRSTYNEQFF
d_call: .; j_call: TRBJ2-2; v_call: TRBV15; clone_size: .; cdr3_nt: TGTGCCACCAGCAGGGGGACTTCGGACACCGGGGAGCTGTTTTTT; cdr3_aa: CATSRGTSDTGELFF
d_call: .; j_call: TRBJ1-2; v_call: TRBV7-9; clone_size: few; cdr3_nt: TGTGCCAGCAGCTTTAGGACAGTCGACGACTATGGCTACACCTTC; cdr3_aa: CASSFRTVDDYGYTF
d_call: TRBD2; j_call: TRBJ2-5; v_call: TRBV18; clone_size: .; cdr3_nt: TGTGCCAGCTCACCCTTGGCGGGACTAGACCAAGAGACCCAGTACTTC; cdr3_aa: CASSPLAGLDQETQYF
d_call: .; j_call: TRBJ2-7; v_call: TRBV21-1; clone_size: .; cdr3_nt: TGTGCCAGCAGCAATCAACCACCCGACCGGGACAGCAACGTCTACGAGCAGTACTTC; cdr3_aa: CASSNQPPDRDSNVYEQYF